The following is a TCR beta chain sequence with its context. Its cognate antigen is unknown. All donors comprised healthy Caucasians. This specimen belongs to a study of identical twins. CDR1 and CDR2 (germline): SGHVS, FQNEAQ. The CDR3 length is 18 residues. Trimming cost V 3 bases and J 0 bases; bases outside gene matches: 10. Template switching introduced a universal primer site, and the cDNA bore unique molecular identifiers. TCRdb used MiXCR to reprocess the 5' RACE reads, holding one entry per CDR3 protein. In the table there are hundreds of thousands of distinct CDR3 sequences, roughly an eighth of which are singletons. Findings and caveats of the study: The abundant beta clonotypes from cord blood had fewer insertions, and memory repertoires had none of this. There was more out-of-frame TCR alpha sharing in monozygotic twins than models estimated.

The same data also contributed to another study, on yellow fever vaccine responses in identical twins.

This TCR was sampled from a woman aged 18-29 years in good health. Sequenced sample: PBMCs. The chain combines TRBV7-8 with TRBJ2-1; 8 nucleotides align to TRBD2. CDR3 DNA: TGTGCCAGCAGCTTCTCCGGACTAGCCTATAGCTCCTACAATGAGCAGTTCTTC. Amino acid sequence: CASSFSGLAYSSYNEQFF. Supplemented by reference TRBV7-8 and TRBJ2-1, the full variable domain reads GAGVSQSPRYKVAKRGQDVALRCDPISGHVSLFWYQQALGQGPEFLTYFQNEAQLDKSGLPSDRFFAERPEGSVSTLKIQRTQQEDSAVYLCASSFSGLAYSSYNEQFFGPGTRLTVL.